What follows are 24 T cell receptor beta chains derived from one specimen sequenced in a study of T cells expressing NK-cell markers. TCRdb reprocessed the 5' RACE reads and stores each CDR3 protein as one record, lacking DNA. The sample totals hundreds of thousands of distinct CDR3 sequences; its top ten clones hold 7.3%. What was sequenced was blood T cells: a sorted CD56 or NKG2C T cell subset, CD4+ or CD8+ T cells, or bulk PBMC T cells (not recorded which). Receptors originate from a woman between 18 and 69 years old in good health.

V gene TRBV5-1 combines with J gene TRBJ2-6; TCRdb names TRBD1, which stays unverified in the absence of DNA. Per germline, CDR1 SGHRS and CDR2 YFSETQ. The CDR3 covers 15 residues. The CDR3 loop reads CASSLQASGANVLTF.

The chain employs TRBV28 and TRBJ2-7; TCRdb's D call, TRBD1, is unchecked because there is no DNA. The CDR3 totals 13 residues. Germline assignment: CDR1 MDHEN and CDR2 SYDVKM. The CDR3 is CASTQQGSYEQYF.

V is TRBV20-1 and J is TRBJ2-3; absent DNA, TCRdb's TRBD1 call cannot be checked. CDR3 length equals 16 residues. Per the germline V gene, CDR1 is DFQATT and CDR2 is SNEGSKA (reference sequence). The CDR3 sequence is CSAREGRGWGTDTQYF.

This rearrangement joins TRBV5-1 to TRBJ2-3; the TCRdb call, TRBD1, lacks DNA for checking. The CDR3 spans 15 residues. Germline values: CDR1 SGHRS, CDR2 YFSETQ. The CDR3 reads CASSSSTGWTDTQYF. Variable domain in full (rest from reference TRBV5-1 and TRBJ2-3): KAGVTQTPRYLIKTRGQQVTLSCSPISGHRSVSWYQQTPGQGLQFLFEYFSETQRNKGNFPGRFSGRQFSNSRSEMNVSTLELGDSALYLCASSSSTGWTDTQYFGPGTRLTVL.

The V gene is TRBV12-3 or TRBV12-4, the J gene TRBJ2-3; TCRdb picks TRBD2, but there is no DNA to check that call. The CDR3 is 15 residues long. CDR3: CASSPRGARTDTQYF.

CDR3 in amino acids: CASSVVGRPQETQYF. This chain uses TRBV9 with TRBJ2-5; TCRdb outputs TRBD2, but without DNA this stays unchecked. The CDR3 has 15 residues. Germline CDR1 is SGDLS and CDR2 is YYNGEE.

V usage is TRBV12-3 or TRBV12-4 and J usage is TRBJ1-4; with no DNA, the TCRdb D assignment of TRBD1 cannot be verified. This CDR3 is 14 amino acids long. CDR3 residues: CASSPDRVREKLFF.

CDR3 amino acids: CSADGGAASNQPQHF. J is TRBJ1-5 and V is TRBV20-1; TCRdb lists TRBD1, though no DNA is available to test this call. The germline V gene encodes CDR1 DFQATT and CDR2 SNEGSKA (reference sequence). The CDR3 spans 15 residues.

The chain carries TRBV6-1 and TRBJ2-2; lacking DNA, the TRBD1 call made by TCRdb goes unchecked. CDR1 and CDR2 from the germline V gene are MNHNS and SASEGT. There are 15 residues in the CDR3. CDR3 residues: CASSQGWGSTGELFF.

The chain employs TRBV20-1 and TRBJ1-4; with no DNA, the TCRdb D assignment of TRBD1 cannot be verified. Germline V lookup: CDR1 DFQATT, CDR2 SNEGSKA (reference sequence). The CDR3 has 14 amino acids. This CDR3 reads CSARDPRGVEKLFF.

The rearrangement uses TRBV29-1 and TRBJ2-3; no DNA is available, so the TRBD2 call from TCRdb remains unchecked. This CDR3 contains 16 residues. Germline V lookup: CDR1 SQVTM, CDR2 ANQGSEA. Here the CDR3 reads CSVDAGRRLHTDTQYF.

The V call is TRBV7-3, the J call TRBJ1-1; with no DNA, the TCRdb D assignment of TRBD1 cannot be verified. This CDR3 comprises 14 residues. Germline CDR1 reads SGHTA; CDR2 reads FQGTGA. The CDR3 region is CASSFDRGNTEAFF.

The gene calls are TRBV20-1 and TRBJ1-1; TCRdb picks TRBD1, but there is no DNA to check that call. From germline, CDR1 is DFQATT and CDR2 SNEGSKA (reference sequence). The CDR3 runs 11 residues. The CDR3 sequence: CSAPAGREAFF.

The chain has TRBV28 and TRBJ2-7; with no DNA, the TCRdb D assignment of TRBD1 cannot be verified. CDR3 length: 15 residues. Germline-derived CDR1 and CDR2 are MDHEN and SYDVKM. This CDR3 reads CASSSQGRGSYEQYF.

This chain uses TRBV24-1 with TRBJ1-6; TCRdb indicates TRBD1, and absent DNA this call remains unverified. This CDR3 contains 15 residues. Germline V gives CDR1 KGHDR, CDR2 SFDVKD. The CDR3 region is CATSGSGQDKSPLHF.

The chain is built from TRBV6-1 and TRBJ2-1; the D call of TRBD1 rests on TCRdb alone, since no DNA is present to check it. Germline V gene data show CDR1 as MNHNS and CDR2 as SASEGT. This CDR3 comprises 14 residues. This chain's CDR3 is CASSIRDRGNEQFF.

V usage is TRBV6-1 and J usage is TRBJ2-7; TCRdb calls TRBD2, which cannot be checked without DNA. The CDR3 runs to 13 residues. Germline-derived CDR1 and CDR2 are MNHNS and SASEGT. CDR3 sequence: CAGETSGTVEQYF.

Here the CDR3 reads CASSWAPAADPGNTIYF. This chain links TRBV5-5 with TRBJ1-3. The V gene's germline CDR1 is SGHKS and CDR2 YYEKEE (reference sequence). The CDR3 contains 17 residues.

The chain has TRBV12-3 or TRBV12-4 and TRBJ1-1. The CDR3 runs 11 residues. CDR3 sequence: CASRAGLRAFF.

The V call is TRBV4-1, the J call TRBJ1-2; the D call of TRBD1 rests on TCRdb alone, since no DNA is present to check it. CDR1 MGHRA and CDR2 YSYEKL come from the germline V gene. This CDR3 contains 14 residues. CDR3 loop: CASSQETGPYGYTF.

This sequence joins TRBV5-6 and TRBJ1-3. The CDR3 contains 13 residues. In germline, CDR1 is SGHDT, CDR2 YYEEEE. The CDR3 loop reads CASSLSSGNTIYF.

The chain employs TRBV4-2 and TRBJ2-1; TCRdb's D call, TRBD2, is unchecked because there is no DNA. This CDR3 is built from 16 residues. Germline V lookup: CDR1 LGHNA, CDR2 YNFKEQ. This chain's CDR3 is CASSQGTSGRYNEQFF.

The CDR3 is CASSPRQNRNEKLFF. The V gene is TRBV12-3 or TRBV12-4, the J gene TRBJ1-4; TCRdb indicates TRBD1, and absent DNA this call remains unverified. The CDR3 loop spans 15 amino acids.

The chain couples TRBV4-2 to TRBJ2-4; with no DNA, the TCRdb D assignment of TRBD2 cannot be verified. This CDR3 region has 15 residues. CDR1 and CDR2 from the germline V gene are LGHNA and YNFKEQ. The CDR3 spells CASSQETSGARIQYF.